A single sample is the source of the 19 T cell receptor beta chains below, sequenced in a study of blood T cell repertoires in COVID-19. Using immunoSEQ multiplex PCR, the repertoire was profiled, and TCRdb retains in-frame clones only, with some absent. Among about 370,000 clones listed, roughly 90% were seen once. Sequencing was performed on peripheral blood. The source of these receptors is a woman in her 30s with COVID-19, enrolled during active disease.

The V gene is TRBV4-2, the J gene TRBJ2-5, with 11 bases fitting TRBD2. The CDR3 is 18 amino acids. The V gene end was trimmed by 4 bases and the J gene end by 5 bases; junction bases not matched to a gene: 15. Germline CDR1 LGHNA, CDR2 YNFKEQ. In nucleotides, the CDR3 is TGTGCCAGCAGCCGCGAGGGTAGTAGCGGGGGGGCCCGTGAGACCCAGTACTTC. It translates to CASSREGSSGGARETQYF.

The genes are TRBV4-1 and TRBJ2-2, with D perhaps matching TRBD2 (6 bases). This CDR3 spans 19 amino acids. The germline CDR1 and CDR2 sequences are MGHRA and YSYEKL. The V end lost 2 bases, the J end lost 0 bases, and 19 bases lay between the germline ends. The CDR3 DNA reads TGCGCCAGCAGCCAAAAGGCCCCAGCGGGCATGACGAACACCGGGGAGCTGTTTTTT. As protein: CASSQKAPAGMTNTGELFF.

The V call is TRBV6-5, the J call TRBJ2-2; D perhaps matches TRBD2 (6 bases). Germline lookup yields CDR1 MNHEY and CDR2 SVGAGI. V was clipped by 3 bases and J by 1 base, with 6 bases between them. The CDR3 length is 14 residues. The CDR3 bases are TGTGCCAGCAGTTATAGCGGGAACACCGGGGAGCTGTTTTTT. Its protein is CASSYSGNTGELFF.

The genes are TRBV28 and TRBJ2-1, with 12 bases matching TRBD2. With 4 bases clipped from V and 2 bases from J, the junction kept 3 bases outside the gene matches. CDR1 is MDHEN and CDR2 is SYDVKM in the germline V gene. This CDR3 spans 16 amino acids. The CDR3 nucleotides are TGTGCCAGCAGTTCTCGACTAGCGGGGGCCTACAATGAGCAGTTCTTC. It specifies CASSSRLAGAYNEQFF.

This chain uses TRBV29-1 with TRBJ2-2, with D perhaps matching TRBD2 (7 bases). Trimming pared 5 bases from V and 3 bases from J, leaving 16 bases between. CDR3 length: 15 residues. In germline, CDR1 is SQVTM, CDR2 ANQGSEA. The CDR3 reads CSVTVGAGDTGELFF. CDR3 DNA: TGCAGCGTTACCGTGGGGGCGGGGGACACCGGGGAGCTGTTTTTT.

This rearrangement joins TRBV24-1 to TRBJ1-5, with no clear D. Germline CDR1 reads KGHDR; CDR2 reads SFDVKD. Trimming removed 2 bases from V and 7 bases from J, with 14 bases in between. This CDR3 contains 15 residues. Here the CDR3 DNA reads TGTGCCACCAGTGATTCCCTGGACGGGAAACAGCCCCAGCATTTT. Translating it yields CATSDSLDGKQPQHF.

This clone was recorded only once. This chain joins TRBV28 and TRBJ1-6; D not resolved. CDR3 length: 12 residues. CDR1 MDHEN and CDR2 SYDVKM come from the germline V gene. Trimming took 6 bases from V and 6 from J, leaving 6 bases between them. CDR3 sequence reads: CASRTSNSPLHF. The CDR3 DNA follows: TGTGCCAGCAGAACAAGTAATTCACCCCTCCACTTT.

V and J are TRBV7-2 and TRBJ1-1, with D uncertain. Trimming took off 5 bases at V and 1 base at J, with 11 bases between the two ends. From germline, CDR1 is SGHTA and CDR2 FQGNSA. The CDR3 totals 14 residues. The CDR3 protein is CASSGTGGNTEAFF. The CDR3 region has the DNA TGTGCCAGCAGCGGAACCGGCGGGAACACTGAAGCTTTCTTT.

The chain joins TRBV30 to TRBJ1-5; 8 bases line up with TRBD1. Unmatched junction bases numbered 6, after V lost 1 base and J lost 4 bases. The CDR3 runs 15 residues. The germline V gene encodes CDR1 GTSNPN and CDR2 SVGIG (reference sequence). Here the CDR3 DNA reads TGTGCCTGGAGTGAATTAGGACAGGGTAATCAGCCCCAGCATTTT. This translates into CAWSELGQGNQPQHF.

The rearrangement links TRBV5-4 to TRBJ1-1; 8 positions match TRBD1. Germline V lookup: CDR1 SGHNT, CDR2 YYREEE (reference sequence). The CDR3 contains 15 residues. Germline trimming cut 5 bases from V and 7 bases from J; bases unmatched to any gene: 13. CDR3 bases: TGTGCCAGCAGAGAAGGACAGGGAGGCATGTTTGAAGCTTTCTTT. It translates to CASREGQGGMFEAFF.

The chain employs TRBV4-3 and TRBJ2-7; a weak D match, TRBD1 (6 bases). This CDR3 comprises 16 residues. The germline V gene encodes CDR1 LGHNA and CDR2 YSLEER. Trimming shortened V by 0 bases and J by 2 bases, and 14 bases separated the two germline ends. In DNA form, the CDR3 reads TGCGCCAGCAGCCAAGAGGAACAGGGACAAGCCTACGAGCAGTACTTC. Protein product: CASSQEEQGQAYEQYF.

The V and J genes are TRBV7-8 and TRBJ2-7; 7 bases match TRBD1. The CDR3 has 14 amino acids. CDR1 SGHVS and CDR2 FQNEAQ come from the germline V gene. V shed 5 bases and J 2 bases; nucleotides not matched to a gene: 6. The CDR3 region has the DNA TGTGCCAGCAGCCCGCGACAGGGCCCCTACGAGCAGTACGTC. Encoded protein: CASSPRQGPYEQYV.

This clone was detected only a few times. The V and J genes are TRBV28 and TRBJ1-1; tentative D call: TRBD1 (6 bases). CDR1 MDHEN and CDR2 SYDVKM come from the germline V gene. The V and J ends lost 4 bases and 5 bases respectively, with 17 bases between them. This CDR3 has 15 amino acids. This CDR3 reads CASSSPGQEGTEAFF. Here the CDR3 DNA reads TGTGCCAGCAGTTCCCCGGGACAAGAGGGAACTGAAGCTTTCTTT.

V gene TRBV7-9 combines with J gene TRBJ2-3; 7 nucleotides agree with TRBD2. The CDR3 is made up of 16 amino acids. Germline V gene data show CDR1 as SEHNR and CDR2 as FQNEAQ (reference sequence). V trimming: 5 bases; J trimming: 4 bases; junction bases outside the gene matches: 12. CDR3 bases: TGTGCCAGCAGCCGAACGGGCCTCAGCGGGGCAGATACGCAGTATTTT. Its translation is CASSRTGLSGADTQYF.

This CDR3 is CASSFYAGREMNTGELFF. The CDR3 coding sequence is TGCGCCAGCAGCTTTTATGCGGGAAGGGAGATGAACACCGGGGAGCTGTTTTTT. V gene TRBV5-1 combines with J gene TRBJ2-2; D possibly corresponds to TRBD2 (6 bases). The CDR3 consists of 18 residues. Germline V gene data show CDR1 as SGHRS and CDR2 as YFSETQ. V dropped 2 bases and J dropped 1 base, with 18 bases sitting between them.

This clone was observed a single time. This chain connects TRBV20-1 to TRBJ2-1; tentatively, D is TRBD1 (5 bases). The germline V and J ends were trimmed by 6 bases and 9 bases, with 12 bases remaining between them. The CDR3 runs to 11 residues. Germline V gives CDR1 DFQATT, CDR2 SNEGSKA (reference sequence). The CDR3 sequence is CSAQEQVEQFF. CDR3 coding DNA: TGCAGTGCCCAAGAACAGGTTGAGCAGTTCTTC.

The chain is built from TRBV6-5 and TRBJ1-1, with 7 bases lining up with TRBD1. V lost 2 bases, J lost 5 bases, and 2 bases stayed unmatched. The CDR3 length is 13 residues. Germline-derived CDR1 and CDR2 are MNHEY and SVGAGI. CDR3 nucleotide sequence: TGTGCCAGCAGTTACGGGACAGAGACTGAAGCTTTCTTT. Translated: CASSYGTETEAFF.

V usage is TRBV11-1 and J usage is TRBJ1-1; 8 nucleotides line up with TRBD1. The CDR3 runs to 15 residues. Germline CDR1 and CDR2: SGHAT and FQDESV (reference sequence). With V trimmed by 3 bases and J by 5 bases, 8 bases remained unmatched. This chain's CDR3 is CASSFIDRGVTEAFF. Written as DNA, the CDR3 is TGTGCCAGCAGCTTTATCGACAGGGGTGTGACTGAAGCTTTCTTT.

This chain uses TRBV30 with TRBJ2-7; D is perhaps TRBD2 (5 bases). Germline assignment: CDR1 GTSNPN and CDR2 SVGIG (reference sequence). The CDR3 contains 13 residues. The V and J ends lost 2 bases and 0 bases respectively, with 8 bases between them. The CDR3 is CAWSTGNSYEQYV. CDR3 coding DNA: TGTGCCTGGAGTACGGGGAACTCCTACGAGCAGTACGTC.